This entry lists 27 T cell receptor beta chains sequenced from one sample in a study of somatic mutations in cytotoxic T cells in rheumatoid arthritis. TCRdb's copy holds only in-frame clones and misses some; the assay was immunoSEQ multiplex PCR. The profile covers some 12,000 clones, with over 70% appearing a single time and around 15% taken by the ten largest. Sequencing was carried out using CD8+ T cells sorted from blood. The receptors here all came from a man aged 50-59 years in good health.

V is TRBV6-5 and J is TRBJ2-3, with D unclear. Germline V gene data show CDR1 as MNHEY and CDR2 as SVGAGI. CDR3 length: 12 amino acids. The V gene lost 5 bases and the J gene lost 6 bases, with 9 bases spanning the gap. CDR3: CASSPRLDTQYF. As DNA, the CDR3 is TGTGCCAGCAGTCCTCGATTGGATACGCAGTATTTT.

This clone came up a few times. This chain joins TRBV9 and TRBJ1-1; D unclear. The germline V gene has CDR1 SGDLS and CDR2 YYNGEE. The germline V and J ends were trimmed by 4 bases and 2 bases, with 12 bases remaining between them. The CDR3 length is 14 residues. CDR3 DNA sequence: TGTGCCAGCAGCCCTGACCAGGCTAACACTGAAGCTTTCTTT. Protein: CASSPDQANTEAFF.

In this sample, this clone is hyperexpanded. The rearrangement links TRBV7-2 to TRBJ1-1, with no clear D. This CDR3 comprises 13 residues. Trimming removed 2 bases from V and 0 bases from J, with 4 bases in between. Germline V CDR1 and CDR2: SGHTA, FQGNSA. The CDR3 loop reads CASSLILNTEAFF. The DNA of the CDR3 is TGTGCCAGCAGCTTAATTCTGAACACTGAAGCTTTCTTT.

The V gene is TRBV15, the J gene TRBJ2-1; 9 nucleotides match TRBD1. This CDR3 comprises 15 residues. Looked up from germline, CDR1 is LNHNV and CDR2 is YYDKDF (reference sequence). Germline trimming cut 0 bases from V and 6 bases from J; bases unmatched to any gene: 3. The CDR3 spells CATSRDRGQGNEQFF. DNA for the CDR3: TGTGCCACCAGCAGAGATAGGGGACAGGGCAATGAGCAGTTCTTC.

This clone was seen only a few times. This chain links TRBV6-5 with TRBJ1-5, with 8 bases lining up with TRBD1. Losses at the gene ends were 5 bases for V and 4 bases for J; bases not matched to a gene: 7. Germline-derived CDR1 and CDR2 are MNHEY and SVGAGI. The CDR3 covers 15 residues. The CDR3 DNA is TGTGCCAGCAGTACGGGACAGGATCTTAATCAGCCCCAGCATTTT. It is translated as CASSTGQDLNQPQHF.

The V gene is TRBV11-2, the J gene TRBJ2-1, with D unresolved. Germline CDR1 is SGHAT and CDR2 is FQNNGV. This CDR3 is 14 amino acids long. V was clipped by 7 bases and J by 4 bases, with 14 bases between them. CDR3 loop: CASTLAGSYNEQFF. Written as DNA, the CDR3 is TGTGCCAGCACTTTGGCTGGCTCTTACAATGAGCAGTTCTTC.

V is TRBV19 and J is TRBJ1-3; D not resolved. V lost 6 bases, J lost 4 bases, and 16 bases lay in between. Per the germline V gene, CDR1 is LNHDA and CDR2 is SQIVND (reference sequence). The CDR3 consists of 15 residues. The CDR3, as DNA: TGTGCCAGTAGCAAAGGATTGGTACGCGGAAACACCATATATTTT. It translates to CASSKGLVRGNTIYF.

The chain employs TRBV7-6 and TRBJ1-1; tentatively, D is TRBD1 (6 bases). CDR1 and CDR2 (germline): SGHVS, FNYEAQ. This CDR3 has 13 amino acids. V shed 4 bases and J shed 11 bases, with 17 bases lying between them. CDR3 loop: CASSSLHRAKAFF. Here the CDR3 DNA reads TGTGCCAGCAGCTCCCTCCACAGGGCGAAGGCTTTCTTT.

The rearrangement uses TRBV28 and TRBJ2-2; the D call may be TRBD1 or TRBD2 (6 bases each). There are 13 residues in the CDR3. CDR1 is MDHEN, CDR2 SYDVKM, per germline. The V end lost 6 bases, the J end lost 5 bases, and 10 bases lay between the germline ends. This chain's CDR3 is CASRGGLTGELFF. In nucleotides, the CDR3 is TGTGCCAGCAGGGGGGGCCTTACCGGGGAGCTGTTTTTT.

The J gene is TRBJ1-4, the V gene TRBV5-1, with TRBD1 matching over 8 bases. The germline V gene encodes CDR1 SGHRS and CDR2 YFSETQ. This CDR3 is built from 16 residues. With V trimmed by 3 bases and J by 8 bases, 12 bases remained unmatched. In DNA, the CDR3 is TGCGCCAGCAGCTCTTCTGCCGGGACAGGAGTAGAAAAACTGTTTTTT. This sequence encodes CASSSSAGTGVEKLFF.

The CDR3 region has the DNA TGTGCCAGCAGTTTTTCAGGGACAGGGGATTCTGAGCAGTTCTTC. It yields the protein CASSFSGTGDSEQFF. The chain is built from TRBV28 and TRBJ2-1, with 10 bases fitting TRBD1. The CDR3 is 15 residues long. Germline V gene sequence: CDR1 MDHEN, CDR2 SYDVKM. The V segment lost 3 bases and the J segment 9 bases; nucleotides outside the gene matches: 8.

The V gene is TRBV18, the J gene TRBJ2-1; TRBD2 agrees at 10 bases. V lost 3 bases, J lost 2 bases, and 1 base stayed unmatched. The germline V gene has CDR1 KGHSH and CDR2 LQKENI. This CDR3 spans 15 amino acids. The chain's CDR3 is CASSPGTSAYNEQFF. Here the CDR3 DNA reads TGTGCCAGCTCACCGGGGACTAGCGCCTACAATGAGCAGTTCTTC.

V and J are TRBV6-5 and TRBJ2-5; D may be TRBD2 (5 bases). This CDR3 region has 15 residues. Germline V gene data show CDR1 as MNHEY and CDR2 as SVGAGI. V dropped 3 bases and J dropped 4 bases, with 15 bases sitting between them. CDR3 bases: TGTGCCAGCAGTTATCAAGCAGGAGGACGAGAGACCCAGTACTTC. Its protein product is CASSYQAGGRETQYF.

The chain carries TRBV28 and TRBJ1-1; possibly TRBD1 for D (5 bases). Germline V lookup: CDR1 MDHEN, CDR2 SYDVKM. The V end was cut by 7 bases, the J end by 2 bases, with 11 bases between. The CDR3 spans 13 residues. The CDR3 loop reads CASTLTGNTEAFF. The CDR3 DNA is TGTGCCAGCACCCTAACAGGAAACACTGAAGCTTTCTTT.

This clone was seen only once. This chain uses TRBV7-2 with TRBJ2-4, with TRBD1 matching 7 bases. CDR1 SGHTA and CDR2 FQGNSA come from the germline V gene. The trim removed 5 bases at V and 3 bases at J, leaving 10 bases unmatched. The CDR3 covers 16 residues. CDR3 nucleotides: TGTGCCAGCAGCCATCCCACAGGGGTGGGCAAAAACATTCAGTACTTC. Its translation is CASSHPTGVGKNIQYF.

This clone was seen only once. Here the CDR3 DNA reads TGTGCCAGCAGTTTATACCCTAGCGGGAGAGGTAACATTCAGTACTTC. Translating gives CASSLYPSGRGNIQYF. The chain is built from TRBV27 and TRBJ2-4; 10 nucleotides line up with TRBD2. The CDR3 is made up of 16 amino acids. Germline lookup yields CDR1 MNHEY and CDR2 SMNVEV (reference sequence). The V and J ends lost 1 base and 7 bases, in that order; junction bases with no gene match: 7.

This clone was observed once. V and J are TRBV5-1 and TRBJ1-2; D ambiguous. This CDR3 is built from 14 residues. Trimming took off 0 bases at V and 8 bases at J, with 14 bases between the two ends. CDR1 is SGHRS and CDR2 is YFSETQ in the germline V gene. CDR3 coding DNA: TGCGCCAGCAGCTTGGGCGGAGGAGACTGGGGCTACACCTTC. This sequence encodes CASSLGGGDWGYTF. Full variable domain (missing parts from reference TRBV5-1 and TRBJ1-2): KAGVTQTPRYLIKTRGQQVTLSCSPISGHRSVSWYQQTPGQGLQFLFEYFSETQRNKGNFPGRFSGRQFSNSRSEMNVSTLELGDSALYLCASSLGGGDWGYTFGSGTRLTVV.

The chain carries TRBV2 and TRBJ1-5; D is uncertain. The germline V gene has CDR1 SNHLY and CDR2 FYNNEI. This CDR3 spans 15 amino acids. Trimming removed 5 bases from V and 0 bases from J, with 11 bases in between. CDR3 bases: TGTGCCAGCAGTCGGTCAGAGTTTAGCAATCAGCCCCAGCATTTT. As protein: CASSRSEFSNQPQHF. The full variable domain, its missing parts supplied by reference TRBV2 and TRBJ1-5, is EPEVTQTPSHQVTQMGQEVILRCVPISNHLYFYWYRQILGQKVEFLVSFYNNEISEKSEIFDDQFSVERPDGSNFTLKIRSTKLEDSAMYFCASSRSEFSNQPQHFGDGTRLSIL.

The chain recombines TRBV6-5 with TRBJ1-2; perhaps TRBD1 as D (5 bases). Per germline, CDR1 MNHEY and CDR2 SVGAGI. The CDR3 runs to 14 residues. V lost 4 bases, J lost 4 bases, and 13 bases lay in between. CDR3 DNA sequence: TGTGCCAGCAGTTCCGACGGAGGGGTCTATGGCTACACCTTC. This sequence encodes CASSSDGGVYGYTF.

CDR3 amino acids: CASSHQLSSGGFTDTQYF. CDR3 coding DNA: TGTGCCAGCAGCCATCAACTTTCTAGCGGGGGGTTCACAGATACGCAGTATTTT. The chain recombines TRBV4-2 with TRBJ2-3; 11 nucleotides match TRBD2. Looked up from germline, CDR1 is LGHNA and CDR2 is YNFKEQ. The CDR3 consists of 18 residues. V dropped 3 bases and J dropped 2; count of bases not matched to a gene: 10.

The chain combines TRBV11-3 with TRBJ2-7; perhaps TRBD2 as D (5 bases). Looked up from germline, CDR1 is SGHNT and CDR2 is YENEEA. The CDR3 spans 15 residues. The germline V and J ends were trimmed by 4 bases and 0 bases, with 13 bases remaining between them. Written as DNA, the CDR3 is TGTGCCAGCAGCTCCATAAGAGGGAACTCCTACGAGCAGTACTTC. This translates into CASSSIRGNSYEQYF.

This rearrangement joins TRBV19 to TRBJ2-3, with D uncertain. The CDR3 extends over 15 amino acids. V was pared by 4 bases and J by 4 bases, with 15 bases between. Per germline, CDR1 LNHDA and CDR2 SQIVND (reference sequence). The CDR3 DNA is TGTGCCAGTAGTAAACTTAGTGGAGTGGCAGATACGCAGTATTTT. This gives the protein CASSKLSGVADTQYF.

This clone was seen a single time. V and J are TRBV11-3 and TRBJ2-7; D call uncertain. V lost 6 bases and J 0 bases, leaving 9 bases between the germline ends. The germline gives CDR1 SGHNT, CDR2 YENEEA. The CDR3 length is 13 residues. The CDR3 nucleotides are TGTGCCAGCAGAAAGACGGACTCCTACGAGCAGTACTTC. It yields the protein CASRKTDSYEQYF.

The genes are TRBV6-4 and TRBJ2-1; 8 nucleotides agree with TRBD2. V was pared by 6 bases and J by 8 bases, with 18 bases of the junction left unmatched. Germline CDR1 is MRHNA and CDR2 is SNTAGT. This CDR3 spans 17 amino acids. The CDR3 sequence: CASSARSTGGPWDEQFF. The CDR3 DNA follows: TGTGCCAGCAGCGCCAGATCAACGGGAGGGCCCTGGGATGAGCAGTTCTTC.

The gene calls are TRBV4-1 and TRBJ1-1, with D possibly matching TRBD1 (5 bases). With 5 bases removed from V and 2 bases from J, the gap between germline ends came to 12 bases. Germline V gene lookup returns CDR1 MGHRA and CDR2 YSYEKL. The CDR3 is 14 amino acids. The CDR3 DNA is TGCGCCAGCAGCGACACGGGGGGTAACACTGAAGCTTTCTTT. Its protein product is CASSDTGGNTEAFF.

This rearrangement joins TRBV27 to TRBJ1-5, with D possibly being TRBD1 (5 bases). Germline V CDR1 and CDR2: MNHEY, SMNVEV (reference sequence). This CDR3 has 16 amino acids. Trimming took 2 bases from V and 0 from J, leaving 11 bases between them. For the CDR3, the DNA is TGTGCCAGCAGTTTAACGGGGGGGAATAGCAATCAGCCCCAGCATTTT. This sequence encodes CASSLTGGNSNQPQHF.

The V and J genes are TRBV5-6 and TRBJ2-2; no definite D call. The CDR3 sequence is 11 residues long. CDR1 is SGHDT and CDR2 is YYEEEE in the germline V gene. The V gene lost 2 bases and the J gene lost 7 bases, with 3 bases spanning the gap. The chain's CDR3 is CASSFYGELFF. In DNA, the CDR3 is TGTGCCAGCAGCTTCTACGGGGAGCTGTTTTTT.